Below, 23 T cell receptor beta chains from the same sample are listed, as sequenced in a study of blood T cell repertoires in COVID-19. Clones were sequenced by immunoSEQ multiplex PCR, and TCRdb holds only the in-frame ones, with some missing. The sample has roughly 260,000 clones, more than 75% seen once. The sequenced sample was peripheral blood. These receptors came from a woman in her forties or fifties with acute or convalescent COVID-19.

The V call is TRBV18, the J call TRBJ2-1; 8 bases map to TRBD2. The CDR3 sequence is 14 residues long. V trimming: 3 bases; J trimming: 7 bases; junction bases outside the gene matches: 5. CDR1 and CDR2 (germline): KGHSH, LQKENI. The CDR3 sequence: CASSPGLVSNEQFF. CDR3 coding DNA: TGTGCCAGCTCACCGGGACTAGTTTCTAATGAGCAGTTCTTC.

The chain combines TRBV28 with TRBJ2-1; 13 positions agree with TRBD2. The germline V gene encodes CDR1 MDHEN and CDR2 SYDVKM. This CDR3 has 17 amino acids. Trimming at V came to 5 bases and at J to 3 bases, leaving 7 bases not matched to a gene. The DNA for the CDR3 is TGTGCCAGCAGTCCATGGACTAGCGGGAGCCACTACAATGAGCAGTTCTTC. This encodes CASSPWTSGSHYNEQFF.

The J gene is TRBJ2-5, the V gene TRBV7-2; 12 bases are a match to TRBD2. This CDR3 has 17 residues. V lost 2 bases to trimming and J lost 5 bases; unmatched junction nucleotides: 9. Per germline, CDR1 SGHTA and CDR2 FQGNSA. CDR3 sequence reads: CASSLPSGRVIVETQYF. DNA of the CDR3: TGTGCCAGCAGCTTACCTAGCGGGAGGGTAATTGTGGAGACCCAGTACTTC.

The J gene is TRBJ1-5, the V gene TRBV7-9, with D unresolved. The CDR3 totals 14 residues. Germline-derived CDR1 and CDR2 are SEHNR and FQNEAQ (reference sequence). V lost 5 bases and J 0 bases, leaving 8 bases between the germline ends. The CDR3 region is CASSPKNSNQPQHF. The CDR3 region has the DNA TGTGCCAGCAGCCCAAAAAATAGCAATCAGCCCCAGCATTTT.

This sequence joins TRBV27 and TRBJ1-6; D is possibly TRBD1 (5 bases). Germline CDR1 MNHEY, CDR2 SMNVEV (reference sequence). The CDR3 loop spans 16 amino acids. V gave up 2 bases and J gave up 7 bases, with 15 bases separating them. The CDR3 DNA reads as TGTGCCAGCAGTTTACGCAGGGAGGCGGTCAATTCACCCCTCCACTTT. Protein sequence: CASSLRREAVNSPLHF.

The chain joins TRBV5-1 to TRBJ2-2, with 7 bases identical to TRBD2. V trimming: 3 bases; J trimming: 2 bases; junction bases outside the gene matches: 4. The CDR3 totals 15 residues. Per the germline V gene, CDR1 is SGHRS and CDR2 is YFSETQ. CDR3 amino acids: CASSSGLTNTGELFF. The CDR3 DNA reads TGCGCCAGCAGCTCGGGACTAACAAACACCGGGGAGCTGTTTTTT.

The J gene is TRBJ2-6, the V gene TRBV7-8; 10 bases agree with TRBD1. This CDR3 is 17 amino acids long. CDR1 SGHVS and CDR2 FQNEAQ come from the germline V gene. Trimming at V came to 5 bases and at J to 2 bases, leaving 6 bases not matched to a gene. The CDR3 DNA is TGTGCCAGCAGCGATGACAGGGGGCAGGCTGGGGCCAACGTCCTGACTTTC. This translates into CASSDDRGQAGANVLTF.

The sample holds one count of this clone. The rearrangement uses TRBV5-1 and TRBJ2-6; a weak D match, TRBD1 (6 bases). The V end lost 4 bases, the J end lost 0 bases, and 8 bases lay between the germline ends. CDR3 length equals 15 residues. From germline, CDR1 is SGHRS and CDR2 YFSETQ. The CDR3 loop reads CASSRDISGANVLTF. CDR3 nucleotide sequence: TGCGCCAGCAGCAGGGACATCTCTGGGGCCAACGTCCTGACTTTC.

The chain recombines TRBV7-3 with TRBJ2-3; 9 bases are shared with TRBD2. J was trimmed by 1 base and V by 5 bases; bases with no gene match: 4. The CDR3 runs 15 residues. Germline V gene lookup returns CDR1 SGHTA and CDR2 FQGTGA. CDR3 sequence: CASSSEREGTDTQYF. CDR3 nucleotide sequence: TGTGCCAGCAGCAGCGAGCGGGAGGGCACAGATACGCAGTATTTT.

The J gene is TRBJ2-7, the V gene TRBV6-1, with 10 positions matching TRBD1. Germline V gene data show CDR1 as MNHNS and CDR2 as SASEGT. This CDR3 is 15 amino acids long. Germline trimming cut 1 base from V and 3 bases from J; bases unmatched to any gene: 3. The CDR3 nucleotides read TGTGCCAGCAGTGAAGAGGGACAGGGGTTCTACGAGCAGTACTTC. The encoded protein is CASSEEGQGFYEQYF.

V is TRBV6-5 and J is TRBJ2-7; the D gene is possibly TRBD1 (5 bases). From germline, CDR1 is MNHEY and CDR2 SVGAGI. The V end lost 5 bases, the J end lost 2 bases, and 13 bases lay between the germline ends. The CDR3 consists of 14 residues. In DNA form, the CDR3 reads TGTGCCAGCAGTCCGACCCTGACAGCCTACGAGCAGTACTTC. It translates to CASSPTLTAYEQYF.

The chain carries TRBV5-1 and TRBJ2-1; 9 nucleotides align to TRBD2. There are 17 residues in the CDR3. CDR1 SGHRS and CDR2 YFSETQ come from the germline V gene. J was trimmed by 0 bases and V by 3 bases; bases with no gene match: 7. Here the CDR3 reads CASSWPTSGNSYNEQFF. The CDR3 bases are TGCGCCAGCAGCTGGCCGACTAGCGGAAACTCCTACAATGAGCAGTTCTTC.

The CDR3 nucleotides are TGTGCCAGTAGTACGGACAGAACCACCTCTAACTATGGCTACACCTTC. It yields the protein CASSTDRTTSNYGYTF. V usage is TRBV19 and J usage is TRBJ1-2; D is possibly TRBD1 (6 bases). Germline CDR1 is LNHDA and CDR2 is SQIVND (reference sequence). V lost 4 bases to trimming and J lost 0 bases, with 15 bases between them. The CDR3 runs 16 residues.

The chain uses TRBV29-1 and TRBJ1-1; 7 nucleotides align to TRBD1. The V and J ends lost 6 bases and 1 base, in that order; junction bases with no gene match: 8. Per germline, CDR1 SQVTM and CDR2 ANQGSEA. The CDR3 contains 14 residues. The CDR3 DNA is TGCAGCGTCGTTCCCGGGACAGCGAACACTGAAGCTTTCTTT. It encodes CSVVPGTANTEAFF.

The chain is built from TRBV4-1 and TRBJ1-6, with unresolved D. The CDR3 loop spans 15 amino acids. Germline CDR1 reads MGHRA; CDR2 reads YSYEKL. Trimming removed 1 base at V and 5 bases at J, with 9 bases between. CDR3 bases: TGCGCCAGCAGCCAAGCGATGAGCGATAATTCACCCCTCCACTTT. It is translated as CASSQAMSDNSPLHF.

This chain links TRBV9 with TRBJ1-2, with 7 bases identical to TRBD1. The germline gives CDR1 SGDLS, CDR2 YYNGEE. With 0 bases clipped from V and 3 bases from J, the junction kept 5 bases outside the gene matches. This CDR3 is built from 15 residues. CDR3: CASSVGGQTHYGYTF. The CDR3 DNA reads TGTGCCAGCAGCGTAGGGGGACAGACCCACTATGGCTACACCTTC.

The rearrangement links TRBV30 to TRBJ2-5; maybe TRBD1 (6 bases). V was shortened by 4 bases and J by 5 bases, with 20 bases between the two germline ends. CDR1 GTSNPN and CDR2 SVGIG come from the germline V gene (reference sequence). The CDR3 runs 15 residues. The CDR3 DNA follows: TGTGCCTGGACCCTCACCGGCTCAAGGGGGGAGACCCAGTACTTC. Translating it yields CAWTLTGSRGETQYF.

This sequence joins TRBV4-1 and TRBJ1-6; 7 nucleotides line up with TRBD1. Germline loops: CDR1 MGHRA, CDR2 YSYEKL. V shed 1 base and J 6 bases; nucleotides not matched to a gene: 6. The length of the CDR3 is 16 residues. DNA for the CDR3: TGCGCCAGCAGCCAAGTACGACAGGGAAGTAATTCACCCCTCCACTTT. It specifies CASSQVRQGSNSPLHF.

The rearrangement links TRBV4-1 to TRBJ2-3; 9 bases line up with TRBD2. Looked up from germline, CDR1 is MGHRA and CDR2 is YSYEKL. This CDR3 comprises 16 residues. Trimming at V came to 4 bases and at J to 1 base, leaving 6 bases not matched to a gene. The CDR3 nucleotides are TGCGCCAGCAGCCCGAGCGGGAGGTGGGGCACAGATACGCAGTATTTT. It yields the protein CASSPSGRWGTDTQYF.

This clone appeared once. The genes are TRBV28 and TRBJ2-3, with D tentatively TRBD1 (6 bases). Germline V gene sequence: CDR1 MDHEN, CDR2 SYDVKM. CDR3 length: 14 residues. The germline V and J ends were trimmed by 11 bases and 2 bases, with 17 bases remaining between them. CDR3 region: CAVNRGQITDTQYF. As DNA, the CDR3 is TGTGCCGTAAATCGAGGACAGATCACAGATACGCAGTATTTT.

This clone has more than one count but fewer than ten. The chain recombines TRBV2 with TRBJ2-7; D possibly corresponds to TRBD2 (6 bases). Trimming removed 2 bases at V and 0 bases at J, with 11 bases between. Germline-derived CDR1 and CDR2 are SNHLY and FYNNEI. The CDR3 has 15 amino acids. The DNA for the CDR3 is TGTGCCAGCAGTGAACCGGGACTGAGCTCCTACGAGCAGTACTTC. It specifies CASSEPGLSSYEQYF. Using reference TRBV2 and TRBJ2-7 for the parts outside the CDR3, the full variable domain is EPEVTQTPSHQVTQMGQEVILRCVPISNHLYFYWYRQILGQKVEFLVSFYNNEISEKSEIFDDQFSVERPDGSNFTLKIRSTKLEDSAMYFCASSEPGLSSYEQYFGPGTRLTVT.

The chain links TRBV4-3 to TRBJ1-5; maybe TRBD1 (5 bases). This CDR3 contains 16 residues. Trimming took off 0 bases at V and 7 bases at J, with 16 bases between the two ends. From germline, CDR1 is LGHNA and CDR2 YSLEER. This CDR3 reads CASSQDYGGVGQPQHF. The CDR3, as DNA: TGCGCCAGCAGCCAAGATTACGGGGGGGTAGGGCAGCCCCAGCATTTT.

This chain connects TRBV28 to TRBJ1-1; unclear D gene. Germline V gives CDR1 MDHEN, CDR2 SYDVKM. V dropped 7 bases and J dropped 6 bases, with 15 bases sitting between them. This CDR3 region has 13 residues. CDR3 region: CASKEVRGAEAFF. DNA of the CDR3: TGTGCCAGCAAGGAGGTCCGGGGAGCTGAAGCTTTCTTT.